The 18 T cell receptor beta chains reported below all come from one sample, sequenced in a study of tumor and adjacent non-tumor tissue in lung cancer. No cell sorting was done before RNA was extracted from the tissue. The normal lung tissue was taken more than 3 cm from the tumor edge. TCRbeta libraries were built with three rounds of nested PCR, modified from ARM-PCR. TCRdb reprocessed the multiplex PCR reads via MiXCR and lists one record per CDR3 protein. This sample has 98,000 or so distinct CDR3 sequences, with 80% found just once. Sequenced: distant non-tumor lung tissue. The origin of the receptors is a man in his 60s with small cell lung cancer.

The gene calls are TRBV6-5 and TRBJ2-1; unclear D gene. CDR3 length: 13 amino acids. CDR1 is MNHEY, CDR2 SVGAGI, per germline. With 4 bases removed from V and 7 bases from J, the gap between germline ends came to 11 bases. DNA for the CDR3: TGTGCCAGCAGTTGCTTACGAGTTAATGAGCAGTTCTTC. As protein: CASSCLRVNEQFF.

This clonotype is medium-sized. This chain links TRBV6-2 or TRBV6-3 with TRBJ2-7; D gene ambiguous. Deletions cut 2 bases from V and 1 base from J, with 18 bases between. The CDR3 sequence is 17 residues long. Germline-derived CDR1 and CDR2 are MNHEY and SVGEGT. CDR3 DNA: TGTGCCAGCAGTTACCGCGATAGGGCGTCGGGTTCCTACGAGCAGTACTTC. The encoded protein is CASSYRDRASGSYEQYF.

To note about this clonotype: A read error may account for a junction end that differs from germline. The chain employs TRBV30 and TRBJ1-5; a weak D match, TRBD1 (5 bases). Germline CDR1 is GTSNPN and CDR2 is SVGIG (reference sequence). The length of the CDR3 is 14 residues. The CDR3 region has the DNA TGTGCCTGGAGACCGTGGGGGAGCAATCAGCCCCGGCATTTT. Amino acid sequence: CAWRPWGSNQPRHF.

As for this clonotype: This may be a read error, as it is one base from a much larger clone. This CDR3 reads CVSSLNQGYGYTF. Written as DNA, the CDR3 is TGTGTCAGCAGTCTAAATCAGGGATATGGCTACACCTTC. V gene TRBV12-3 or TRBV12-4 combines with J gene TRBJ1-2; weak D call: TRBD1 (5 bases). The CDR3 sequence is 13 residues long.

Turning to this clonotype: Possible read error: a much larger clone is one base away. V usage is TRBV20-1 and J usage is TRBJ2-3, with TRBD2 matching 8 bases. Germline V gene lookup returns CDR1 DFQATT and CDR2 SNEGSKA (reference sequence). The CDR3 is 18 amino acids. The CDR3 sequence is CSTRGDRAVAGPTDTQYF. CDR3 coding DNA: TGCAGTACTAGAGGGGACCGCGCGGTAGCGGGACCCACAGATACGCAGTATTTT.

Comments on this clonotype: This is likely a read error, given that the CDR3 carries no conserved phenylalanine or tryptophan at its end. The chain recombines TRBV12-3 or TRBV12-4 with TRBJ2-1; D gene ambiguous. V was clipped by 7 bases and J by 2 bases, with 12 bases between them. The CDR3 runs to 14 residues. CDR3: CASNTSTPYNEQFL. CDR3 bases: TGTGCCAGCAATACTTCGACACCCTACAATGAGCAGTTCCTC.

This clonotype has a count of ten or more. The genes are TRBV6-5 and TRBJ2-5, with 9 bases aligning to TRBD1. V lost 7 bases, J lost 7 bases, and 13 bases stayed unmatched. CDR3 length: 15 amino acids. In germline, CDR1 is MNHEY, CDR2 SVGAGI. The CDR3 coding sequence is TGTGCCAGCACCTTAACCCCGGGACAGGGAGGGACCCAGTACTTC. It codes for CASTLTPGQGGTQYF.

In this sample, this clonotype turned up a few times. This clone may be a read error of a much larger clone one base away. This sequence joins TRBV20-1 and TRBJ2-5; D unresolved. Trimming left V 2 bases short and J 5 bases short, with 12 bases between. The CDR3 is 13 amino acids. CDR1 and CDR2 from the germline V gene are DFQATT and SNEGSKA (reference sequence). Here the CDR3 DNA reads TGCAGTGCTAGAAAACAAGAGCACGAGACCCAGTACTTC. It specifies CSARKQEHETQYF.

The rearrangement joins TRBV29-1 to TRBJ1-1; 7 bases are shared with TRBD1. This CDR3 is 12 amino acids long. Per the germline V gene, CDR1 is SQVTM and CDR2 is ANQGSEA. CDR3 nucleotides: TGCAGTATGAGGGGAGACAGGGAAAGGGCTTTCTTT. Translation: CSMRGDRERAFF. The whole variable domain, remainder taken from reference TRBV29-1 and TRBJ1-1, is SAVISQKPSRDICQRGTSLTIQCQVDSQVTMMFWYRQQPGQSLTLIATANQGSEATYESGFVIDKFPISRPNLTFSTLTVSNMSPEDSSIYLCSMRGDRERAFFGQGTRLTVV.

The V call is TRBV7-6, the J call TRBJ2-7; D is undetermined. CDR1 is SGHVS, CDR2 FNYEAQ, per germline. Trimming took off 5 bases at V and 8 bases at J, with 13 bases between the two ends. The CDR3 is made up of 12 amino acids. The CDR3 bases are TGTGCCAGCAGCCCCATGGTCGACAAGCAGTACTTC. Protein sequence: CASSPMVDKQYF. The full variable domain, completed using reference TRBV7-6 and TRBJ2-7, is GAGVSQSPRYKVTKRGQDVALRCDPISGHVSLYWYRQALGQGPEFLTYFNYEAQQDKSGLPNDRFSAERPEGSISTLTIQRTEQRDSAMYRCASSPMVDKQYFGPGTRLTVT.

Concerning this clonotype: Since no conserved phenylalanine or tryptophan closes the CDR3, a read error is the likely cause. The chain combines TRBV10-2 with TRBJ2-7; D remains ambiguous. Germline V CDR1 and CDR2: WSHSY, SAAADI. The CDR3 runs to 13 residues. The CDR3 reads CARSDSRAAEQYL. CDR3 nucleotide sequence: TGCGCCAGAAGTGATAGTAGGGCCGCCGAGCAGTACTTG.

This clonotype has only one observation. V usage is TRBV4-1 and J usage is TRBJ2-7; the D gene is possibly TRBD2 (6 bases). Germline values: CDR1 MGHRA, CDR2 YSYEKL. This CDR3 has 13 amino acids. CDR3 bases: TGCGCCAGCAGCCTAGATCGTGGAGGGCGGCAGTATGTC. Amino acids: CASSLDRGGRQYV.

A note on this clonotype: Given a much more abundant clone one base away, this may be a read error. V and J are TRBV12-3 or TRBV12-4 and TRBJ2-3; D possibly uses TRBD1 or TRBD2 (7 bases each). CDR3 length: 14 amino acids. DNA of the CDR3: TGTGCCAGCAGGGGCCCAGCGGGGACAGATATGCAGTATTTT. Translation: CASRGPAGTDMQYF.

Worth noting for this clonotype: Its ends do not fully match the called genes, so a read error is possible. The V call is TRBV20-1, the J call TRBJ1-1, with D uncertain. The germline gives CDR1 DFQATT, CDR2 SNEGSKA (reference sequence). The CDR3 consists of 12 residues. Here the CDR3 DNA reads TGCATTGCTAGAGGGTTTGAAGTCGAAGCTTTCTTT. Amino acid sequence: CIARGFEVEAFF.

There are many counts of this clonotype. The chain links TRBV5-4 to TRBJ2-5; maybe TRBD2 (6 bases). CDR1 is SGHNT, CDR2 YYREEE, per germline (reference sequence). The germline V and J ends were trimmed by 0 bases and 5 bases, with 11 bases remaining between them. The CDR3 extends over 14 amino acids. The CDR3 nucleotides are TGTGCCAGCAGCTTGGTTGAGGGAGGTGAGACCCAGTACTTC. Amino acid sequence: CASSLVEGGETQYF.

The chain has TRBV28 and TRBJ2-7; 7 nucleotides match TRBD1. Germline CDR1 is MDHEN and CDR2 is SYDVKM. J lost 12 bases, V lost 5 bases, and 22 bases had no gene match. This CDR3 spans 16 amino acids. The CDR3 is CASSPTRDSWGYKRYF. CDR3 coding DNA: TGTGCCAGCAGTCCGACCCGGGACAGCTGGGGCTACAAGCGGTACTTC.

Concerning this clonotype: One junction end does not reproduce the germline sequence, and a read error may be involved. CDR3 amino acids: CAWVPLTSRDYDEQFF. CDR3 DNA sequence: TGTGCCTGGGTGCCCCTTACTAGCAGGGACTACGATGAGCAGTTCTTC. The chain is built from TRBV30 and TRBJ2-1, with 7 bases identical to TRBD2. Germline V gene lookup returns CDR1 GTSNPN and CDR2 SVGIG (reference sequence). This CDR3 region has 16 residues.

About this clonotype itself: A single base separates this from a much larger clone, so it may be a read error. V and J are TRBV7-9 and TRBJ1-1; TRBD1 might be the D (5 bases). The germline V and J ends were trimmed by 5 bases and 3 bases, with 16 bases remaining between them. The CDR3 consists of 15 residues. Germline V gene lookup returns CDR1 SEHNR and CDR2 FQNEAQ (reference sequence). CDR3 protein: CASSATVGLDTEAFF. In DNA, the CDR3 is TGTGCCAGCAGCGCGACAGTGGGGCTGGACACTGAAGCTTTCTTT.